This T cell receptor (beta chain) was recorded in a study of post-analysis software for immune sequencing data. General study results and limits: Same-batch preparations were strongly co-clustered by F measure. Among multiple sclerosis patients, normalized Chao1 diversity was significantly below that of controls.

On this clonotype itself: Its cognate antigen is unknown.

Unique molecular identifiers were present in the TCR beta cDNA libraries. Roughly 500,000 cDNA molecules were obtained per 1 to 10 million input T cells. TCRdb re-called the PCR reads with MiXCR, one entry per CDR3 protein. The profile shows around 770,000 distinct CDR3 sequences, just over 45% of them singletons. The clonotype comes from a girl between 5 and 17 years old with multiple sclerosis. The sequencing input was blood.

CDR3 amino acids: CASSQVMWGQGTGELFF. The CDR3, as DNA: TGCGCCAGCAGCCAAGTAATGTGGGGACAGGGCACCGGGGAGCTGTTTTTT. The genes are TRBV4-3 and TRBJ2-2; 9 nucleotides align to TRBD1. The ends lost 1 base at V and 4 bases at J; junction bases unmatched: 7. The germline V gene has CDR1 LGHNA and CDR2 YSLEER. The CDR3 is 17 amino acids.